Below are 3 T cell receptor beta chains sequenced from a single sample in a study of T cell responses to AZD1222 COVID-19 vaccine. TCRdb keeps only in-frame clones here, not all; method: immunoSEQ multiplex PCR. The sample has more than 140,000 clones, around 89% seen once. The specimen was peripheral blood, collected on day 0 of AZD1222 vaccination. Receptor source: an adult in good health.

The V and J genes are TRBV28 and TRBJ2-4; D tentatively reads TRBD1 or TRBD2 (5 bases each). Trimming shortened V by 8 bases and J by 1 base, and 15 bases separated the two germline ends. In germline, CDR1 is MDHEN, CDR2 SYDVKM. This CDR3 is 15 amino acids long. In DNA, the CDR3 is TGTGCCAGCTCGGGTTGGGGGATGGCCAAAAACATTCAGTACTTC. Its protein product is CASSGWGMAKNIQYF.

V gene TRBV7-2 combines with J gene TRBJ2-5, with D perhaps matching TRBD2 (5 bases). The V end lost 1 base, the J end lost 1 base, and 13 bases lay between the germline ends. The CDR3 covers 16 residues. The germline CDR1 and CDR2 sequences are SGHTA and FQGNSA. The CDR3 region is CASSLGAANTQETQYF. CDR3 DNA sequence: TGTGCCAGCAGCTTAGGAGCGGCTAACACCCAAGAGACCCAGTACTTC.

This clone was detected a few times. V gene TRBV5-6 combines with J gene TRBJ2-7, with 9 bases identical to TRBD2. With V trimmed by 0 bases and J by 6 bases, 4 bases remained unmatched. Looked up from germline, CDR1 is SGHDT and CDR2 is YYEEEE. The CDR3 is 14 amino acids. The DNA of the CDR3 is TGTGCCAGCAGCTTGGTAGCGGGAGTTGGCGAGCAGTACTTC. Its protein product is CASSLVAGVGEQYF. The full variable domain, its missing parts supplied by reference TRBV5-6 and TRBJ2-7, is DAGVTQSPTHLIKTRGQQVTLRCSPKSGHDTVSWYQQALGQGPQFIFQYYEEEERQRGNFPDRFSGHQFPNYSSELNVNALLLGDSALYLCASSLVAGVGEQYFGPGTRLTVT.